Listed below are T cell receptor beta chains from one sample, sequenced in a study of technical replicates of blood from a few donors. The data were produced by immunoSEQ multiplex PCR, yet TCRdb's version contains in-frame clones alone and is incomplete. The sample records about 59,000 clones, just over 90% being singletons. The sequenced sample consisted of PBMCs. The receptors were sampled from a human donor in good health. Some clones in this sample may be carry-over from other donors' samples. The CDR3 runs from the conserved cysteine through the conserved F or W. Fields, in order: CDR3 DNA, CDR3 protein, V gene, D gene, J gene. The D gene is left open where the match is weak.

TGTGCCAGTAATCAGCCGGGAGCTCAATATAGCAATCAGCCCCAGCATTTT | CASNQPGAQYSNQPQHF | TRBV19 | - | TRBJ1-5
TGCGCCAGCAGCTTGCGTCTAGCGGGGGCCAGCCAAGAGACCCAGTACTTC | CASSLRLAGASQETQYF | TRBV5-1 | TRBD2 | TRBJ2-5
TGTGCCTGGAGGGCTAGAGACACCGGGGAGCTGTTTTTT | CAWRARDTGELFF | TRBV30 | - | TRBJ2-2
TGTGCCAGCAGCCGACAGGGACGGGAGCAGTTCTTC | CASSRQGREQFF | TRBV11-1 | TRBD1 | TRBJ2-1
TGCGCCAGCAGCGAAGGACTAGCGGGAAAGATGGAGACCCAGTACTTC | CASSEGLAGKMETQYF | TRBV4-1 | TRBD2 | TRBJ2-5
TGTGCTACTGGACAGGCCTACGAGCAGTACTTC | CATGQAYEQYF | TRBV25-1 | TRBD1 | TRBJ2-7
TGCAGTGCTAGAGTGGGAGCTGAAGCTTTCTTT | CSARVGAEAFF | TRBV20-1 | - | TRBJ1-1
TGTGCCAGCTCACCACGAGGGTTTCCGGGAAGTCCCTACGAGCAGTACTTC | CASSPRGFPGSPYEQYF | TRBV18 | - | TRBJ2-7
TGTGCCAGCAGCAACCGACAGAGGAACACTGAAGCTTTCTTT | CASSNRQRNTEAFF | TRBV7-9 | - | TRBJ1-1
TGCGCCAGCAGCCCAATAGTTCGAACGAGTGAAAAACTGTTTTTT | CASSPIVRTSEKLFF | TRBV4-3 | - | TRBJ1-4